These 4 T cell receptor beta chains were sequenced from one sample in a study of chemoradiotherapy in HPV16-positive cancers. The protocol was immunoSEQ multiplex PCR, while the TCRdb copy is restricted to in-frame clones and leaves out a portion. The table lists 25,000 to 30,000 clones, more than 80% of them singletons. The starting material was blood, obtained from a patient who underwent chemoradiotherapy. Receptors were obtained from a human donor with HPV-associated anogenital cancer.

The rearrangement links TRBV14 to TRBJ2-1; maybe TRBD1 (5 bases). Germline CDR1 SGHDN, CDR2 FVKESK. V lost 1 base and J 0 bases, leaving 7 bases between the germline ends. This CDR3 has 15 amino acids. CDR3 bases: TGTGCCAGCAGCCAAGGAGACAGCTCCTACAATGAGCAGTTCTTC. Translating gives CASSQGDSSYNEQFF.

V gene TRBV5-1 combines with J gene TRBJ1-1, with D unresolved. Germline V lookup: CDR1 SGHRS, CDR2 YFSETQ. This CDR3 contains 14 residues. Trimming took off 4 bases at V and 2 bases at J, with 12 bases between the two ends. CDR3 sequence: CASSQDTVNTEAFF. DNA of the CDR3: TGCGCCAGCAGCCAAGACACCGTCAACACTGAAGCTTTCTTT.

The gene calls are TRBV28 and TRBJ2-5, with D perhaps assigned TRBD1 or TRBD2 (5 bases each). The CDR3 sequence is 14 residues long. The germline gives CDR1 MDHEN, CDR2 SYDVKM. Trimming shortened V by 6 bases and J by 5 bases, and 16 bases separated the two germline ends. The DNA for the CDR3 is TGTGCCAGCAGCCTTCGGGGACCGGGCGAGACCCAGTACTTC. Its translation is CASSLRGPGETQYF.

The chain couples TRBV6-5 to TRBJ2-1, with D unclear. In germline, CDR1 is MNHEY, CDR2 SVGAGI. V was clipped by 7 bases and J by 8 bases, with 9 bases between them. The CDR3 extends over 11 amino acids. The CDR3 sequence is CASKRGHEQFF. In DNA form, the CDR3 reads TGTGCCAGCAAACGCGGACATGAGCAGTTCTTC.